This paragraph reports one T cell receptor (beta chain). The repertoire was sequenced with immunoSEQ multiplex PCR; TCRdb's copy has only in-frame clones and lacks some. The sample records roughly 200,000 clones, around four fifths being singletons. Trimming removed 2 bases at V and 6 bases at J, with 13 bases between. CDR1 is KGHSH and CDR2 is LQKENI in the germline V gene. The CDR3 is 14 residues long. This sample was included in a study of blood T cell repertoires in COVID-19. The TCR originated in a man between 35 and 55 years old who had recovered from COVID-19. The genes are TRBV18 and TRBJ1-2; the D gene is possibly TRBD1 (5 bases). The sample consisted of PBMCs or T cells enriched from blood (not recorded which). CDR3 coding DNA: TGTGCCAGCTCACCAAGGGGTCCGGGGGATGGCTACACCTTC. It translates to CASSPRGPGDGYTF.